This T cell receptor (beta chain) was sequenced for a study of blood T cell repertoires in COVID-19 (dated by TCRdb to 2018 to 2021). The study in broad terms: Collaborator samples came from the United States, Italy and Spain and covered acute and convalescent phases of COVID-19. Sample metadata almost always included a de-identified subject ID, COVID-19 status, age in years and sex. Where HLA class I and class II types were available, the types were taken from metadata supplied by the sample provider, not from assay-based typing. Deeply sampled blood TCRbeta repertoires from subjects exposed to, actively infected with, or recovered from COVID-19 were included in the dataset. The repertoires were made available in a free public database intended to serve as a resource for research on the immune response to SARS-CoV-2. Samples came from the ongoing ImmuneRACE study (first 160 participants) plus 1,254 subjects from 6 global collaborators. The prospective study material was composed of cDNA or gDNA derived from T cells, B-cell-depleted T cells, or PBMCs. Study-level results and caveats: The amount of clinical and demographic metadata varied by source and participant and was provided uncurated.

The collaborating institutions used their own protocols to collect whole blood in K2EDTA tubes. For TCRbeta analysis, collaborators shipped samples as frozen whole blood, isolated PBMCs, or DNA extracted from either of those sample types. Reading from cysteine to phenylalanine, the CDR3 counts 18 amino acids. The kept DNA is CDR3 alone, 54 bases in frame from the first base. The germline V gene (reference sequence) provides CDR1 LGHDT and CDR2 YNNKEL. V is pruned by 4 bases and J by 0 bases, leaving 11 bases of the junction without a gene match. The immunoSEQ Assay, a bias-controlled multiplex PCR, was used to amplify TCRbeta CDR3 regions from genomic DNA. The authors processed their data as follows. The number of nucleated cells in each sample was estimated from the amplification of reference gene primers within the assay. To quantify the absolute abundance of each unique TCRbeta CDR3 rearrangement, sequence reads were collapsed and filtered. For each sample, productive Simpson clonality was calculated as the square root of Simpson's diversity index across productive rearrangements. The immuneACCESS repertoire file appears here via TCRdb, limited to in-frame rearrangements. These files lack a portion of the clones; in checked studies, under half of the deficit traces to unresolved V genes, and the cause of the others is not known. V, J and clone size were drawn from that table, and D and trimming were deduced from the DNA. The sample records tens of thousands of clones, 86% of which are singletons. Over 1% of the sample comes from the top ten.

This clone has just one count. Which antigen it targets is not known. Per-nucleotide qualities are absent, and no much larger clonotype sits a single base away. Sequenced input: peripheral blood. This receptor was taken from a man aged 60 to 75 with acute or convalescent COVID-19. The rearrangement joined TRBV3-1 (or the pseudogene TRBV3-2) to TRBJ1-1; TRBD1 lines up with 10 middle nucleotides. Here the CDR3 is given as CASSPNVPGQGMNTEAFF. The sequence in DNA is TGTGCCAGCAGCCCAAACGTCCCGGGACAGGGGATGAACACTGAAGCTTTCTTT.